Shown below are 17 T cell receptor beta chains from a single sample sequenced in a study of T cell responses to AZD1222 COVID-19 vaccine (dated by TCRdb to the early 2020s). Library preparation was by the immunoSEQ multiplex PCR assay. The immuneACCESS repertoire file appears here via TCRdb, limited to in-frame rearrangements. These files lack a portion of the clones; in checked studies, under half of the deficit traces to unresolved V genes, and the cause of the others is not known. The sample table records roughly 80,000 clones; less than 95% of these occur just once. The ten largest account for 6.5% to 9.5% of the sample. The time point label, as the study defines it: about 28 days (+/-7) after the second vaccine dose. The material sequenced was peripheral blood, taken 28 days after the second AZD1222 dose. The receptors were sampled from an adult who received the AZD1222 COVID-19 vaccine.

The chain is built from TRBV7-3 and TRBJ2-2; D might be TRBD2 (5 bases). V was clipped by 5 bases and J by 5 bases, with 15 bases between them. CDR1 and CDR2 (germline): SGHTA, FQGTGA. The length of the CDR3 is 15 residues. CDR3 DNA sequence: TGTGCCAGCAGCGAATCCCGGGGTAGGACCGGGGAGCTGTTTTTT. It encodes CASSESRGRTGELFF.

The chain recombines TRBV11-2 with TRBJ2-3, with D maybe TRBD1 (6 bases). Germline values: CDR1 SGHAT, CDR2 FQNNGV. The CDR3 length is 15 residues. V lost 0 bases and J 4 bases, leaving 11 bases between the germline ends. The CDR3 region has the DNA TGTGCCAGCAGCTTAGATCGCAGGGGTGCAGATACGCAGTATTTT. Its translation is CASSLDRRGADTQYF.

The chain couples TRBV27 to TRBJ1-2; 10 bases match TRBD1. J was trimmed by 8 bases and V by 2 bases; bases with no gene match: 8. The CDR3 is 15 amino acids. Per germline, CDR1 MNHEY and CDR2 SMNVEV (reference sequence). The CDR3 loop is CASSLKVTGGAGYTF. The CDR3 nucleotides are TGTGCCAGCAGTTTAAAGGTGACAGGGGGCGCGGGCTACACCTTC.

The V call is TRBV28, the J call TRBJ1-5, with D perhaps TRBD1 (5 bases). V dropped 1 base and J dropped 1 base, with 14 bases sitting between them. This CDR3 has 17 residues. Germline V CDR1 and CDR2: MDHEN, SYDVKM. The CDR3 region is CASSLLESRDSNQPQHF. The CDR3 coding sequence is TGTGCCAGCAGTTTATTGGAATCCCGGGACAGCAATCAGCCCCAGCATTTT.

This clone was observed a few times. The chain has TRBV7-3 and TRBJ2-1; 8 bases line up with TRBD1. Germline V gene data show CDR1 as SGHTA and CDR2 as FQGTGA. The V gene end was trimmed by 1 base and the J gene end by 2 bases; junction bases not matched to a gene: 7. CDR3 size: 17 residues. CDR3 in amino acids: CASSLRAGTGAYNEQFF. The CDR3 bases are TGTGCCAGCAGCTTAAGAGCCGGGACAGGAGCCTACAATGAGCAGTTCTTC.

The V gene is TRBV2, the J gene TRBJ2-3; 7 bases agree with TRBD1. V was pared by 6 bases and J by 0 bases, with 3 bases of the junction left unmatched. Per germline, CDR1 SNHLY and CDR2 FYNNEI. This CDR3 comprises 14 residues. CDR3 sequence: CASRQGDSTDTQYF. CDR3 coding DNA: TGTGCCAGCAGGCAGGGGGATAGCACAGATACGCAGTATTTT.

V gene TRBV10-1 combines with J gene TRBJ1-1; D unclear. The CDR3 loop spans 13 amino acids. CDR1 WNHNN and CDR2 SYGVQD come from the germline V gene (reference sequence). V lost 4 bases, J lost 2 bases, and 8 bases lay in between. This chain's CDR3 is CASSAQSNTEAFF. The CDR3, as DNA: TGCGCCAGCAGTGCTCAGAGTAACACTGAAGCTTTCTTT.

The gene calls are TRBV7-9 and TRBJ2-2, with D possibly matching TRBD2 (6 bases). Trimming stripped 5 bases from V and 7 bases from J, with 11 bases between. From germline, CDR1 is SEHNR and CDR2 FQNEAQ (reference sequence). The CDR3 consists of 13 residues. CDR3 sequence: CASSRPGSGELFF. The CDR3 DNA is TGTGCCAGCAGCCGTCCCGGGAGCGGGGAGCTGTTTTTT.

The chain joins TRBV19 to TRBJ2-2; 13 bases agree with TRBD2. With 1 base clipped from V and 9 bases from J, the junction kept 5 bases outside the gene matches. Per the germline V gene, CDR1 is LNHDA and CDR2 is SQIVND (reference sequence). CDR3 length: 16 amino acids. The DNA of the CDR3 is TGTGCCAGTAGTATAGCGACTAGCGGGAGGTGGAGGGAGCTGTTTTTT. It specifies CASSIATSGRWRELFF.

This rearrangement joins TRBV28 to TRBJ2-1; D unresolved. V lost 3 bases and J 2 bases, leaving 11 bases between the germline ends. This CDR3 has 15 residues. Germline V CDR1 and CDR2: MDHEN, SYDVKM. The chain's CDR3 is CASSLGRFAYNEQFF. The CDR3 region has the DNA TGTGCCAGCAGTTTGGGCAGGTTCGCCTACAATGAGCAGTTCTTC.

This chain links TRBV5-1 with TRBJ2-1; perhaps TRBD2 as D (7 bases). Germline values: CDR1 SGHRS, CDR2 YFSETQ. V lost 4 bases and J 2 bases, leaving 16 bases between the germline ends. CDR3 size: 16 residues. The CDR3 DNA follows: TGCGCCAGCAGCGTGGGGGGGCGAGGCCCCTACAATGAGCAGTTCTTC. This sequence encodes CASSVGGRGPYNEQFF.

The V gene is TRBV6-1, the J gene TRBJ1-2; TRBD1 is a possible D gene (6 bases). V lost 1 base and J lost 4, with 13 bases in between. The germline gives CDR1 MNHNS, CDR2 SASEGT. This CDR3 comprises 15 residues. CDR3 in DNA: TGTGCCAGCAGTGAAGGACAGGCGTCTGGCTATGGCTACACCTTC. This sequence encodes CASSEGQASGYGYTF.

This rearrangement joins TRBV4-1 to TRBJ2-7, with a tentative D call TRBD2 (6 bases). Germline V gene data show CDR1 as MGHRA and CDR2 as YSYEKL. The V gene lost 4 bases and the J gene lost 7 bases, with 20 bases spanning the gap. The CDR3 runs to 15 residues. The CDR3 DNA reads TGCGCCAGCAGCCTTGATACTACCGCTGGGGGGGAGCAGTACTTC. This encodes CASSLDTTAGGEQYF.

This rearrangement joins TRBV5-4 to TRBJ2-3; 8 nucleotides match TRBD2. This CDR3 has 14 residues. Germline lookup yields CDR1 SGHNT and CDR2 YYREEE (reference sequence). Unmatched junction bases numbered 5, after V lost 4 bases and J lost 4 bases. The CDR3 DNA reads TGTGCCAGCAGCCCAAGCGGGAGTGCAGATACGCAGTATTTT. Translated: CASSPSGSADTQYF.

The chain joins TRBV9 to TRBJ2-7, with 10 nucleotides matching TRBD1. V shed 4 bases and J 6 bases; nucleotides not matched to a gene: 7. From germline, CDR1 is SGDLS and CDR2 YYNGEE. This CDR3 has 14 residues. The CDR3 DNA follows: TGTGCCAGCAGCCCCGGGACAGGGGTTTTCGAGCAGTACTTC. Translated, it gives CASSPGTGVFEQYF.

The chain employs TRBV18 and TRBJ2-7; 7 bases match TRBD2. The germline V gene has CDR1 KGHSH and CDR2 LQKENI. The CDR3 extends over 15 amino acids. With V trimmed by 1 base and J by 6 bases, 9 bases remained unmatched. The CDR3 coding sequence is TGTGCCAGCTCACCACTCGGGCTAGCGGATGGCGAGCAGTACTTC. Protein product: CASSPLGLADGEQYF.

V is TRBV30 and J is TRBJ1-3, with D unclear. V lost 1 base, J lost 6 bases, and 13 bases lay in between. Germline-derived CDR1 and CDR2 are GTSNPN and SVGIG (reference sequence). This CDR3 has 14 amino acids. The CDR3 region has the DNA TGTGCCTGGAGTGGGAAGGGAGGTGAAAACACCATATATTTT. This translates into CAWSGKGGENTIYF. Supplemented by reference TRBV30 and TRBJ1-3, the full variable domain reads SQTIHQWPATLVQPVGSPLSLECTVEGTSNPNLYWYRQAAGRGLQLLFYSVGIGQISSEVPQNLSASRPQDRQFILSSKKLLLSDSGFYLCAWSGKGGENTIYFGEGSWLTVV.